These 20 T cell receptor beta chains share one sample of origin, sequenced in a study of blood T cell repertoires in COVID-19 (dated by TCRdb to about 2020). The method behind the library was the immunoSEQ multiplex PCR assay. This is the immuneACCESS table as TCRdb keeps it, with only in-frame sequences that have V and J called. A part of the clones is gone; compared with another copy, unresolved V genes explain less than half, and the rest is unexplained. This sample lists about 39,000 clones; around 84% were detected once. Of the sample, about 60% falls within the top ten clones. Sequenced material: peripheral blood. The source of these receptors is a man between 65 and 85 years old with acute or convalescent COVID-19.

This clone was seen a few times. The V call is TRBV7-9, the J call TRBJ2-1; D is possibly TRBD2 (6 bases). The CDR3 has 13 amino acids. Germline-derived CDR1 and CDR2 are SEHNR and FQNEAQ (reference sequence). Trimming removed 7 bases from V and 6 bases from J, with 13 bases in between. The CDR3 DNA sequence: TGTGCCAGCAACGTAAAGGAGGGCAATGAGCAGTTCTTC. It translates to CASNVKEGNEQFF.

The V call is TRBV19, the J call TRBJ1-4; tentatively, D is TRBD1 (5 bases). The CDR3 has 16 amino acids. The V end lost 6 bases, the J end lost 7 bases, and 21 bases lay between the germline ends. Germline CDR1 reads LNHDA; CDR2 reads SQIVND (reference sequence). Here the CDR3 reads CASSPTGERGREKLFF. CDR3 nucleotide sequence: TGTGCCAGTAGCCCAACGGGGGAACGTGGACGTGAAAAACTGTTTTTT.

The V gene is TRBV6-2 or TRBV6-3, the J gene TRBJ2-3; D is perhaps TRBD2 (5 bases). The ends were cut back, 1 base at V and 1 base at J, with 12 bases in the middle. This CDR3 region has 16 residues. Germline lookup yields CDR1 MNHEY and CDR2 SVGEGT. The CDR3, as DNA: TGTGCCAGCAGTTACTTACGGGGTAGGGGCACAGATACGCAGTATTTT. Protein sequence: CASSYLRGRGTDTQYF.

J is TRBJ1-2 and V is TRBV6-5; D is unclear. Trimming took off 6 bases at V and 7 bases at J, with 12 bases between the two ends. The CDR3 is 12 residues long. The germline V gene has CDR1 MNHEY and CDR2 SVGAGI. CDR3 bases: TGTGCCAGCAGCAGTCTGGTTTCTGGCTACACCTTC. Protein sequence: CASSSLVSGYTF.

V and J are TRBV6-5 and TRBJ1-1, with no clear D. V gave up 7 bases and J gave up 1 base, with 10 bases separating them. CDR3 length: 13 residues. Germline V gene lookup returns CDR1 MNHEY and CDR2 SVGAGI. CDR3 sequence reads: CASTVVGNTEAFF. In nucleotides, the CDR3 is TGTGCCAGCACGGTAGTCGGGAACACTGAAGCTTTCTTT.

The chain is built from TRBV7-9 and TRBJ1-2; no clear D. V was cut by 1 base and J by 9 bases, with 12 bases left in between. From germline, CDR1 is SEHNR and CDR2 FQNEAQ (reference sequence). This CDR3 comprises 13 residues. The CDR3 DNA sequence: TGTGCCAGCAGCTTAGACGGCCGGGGTAGCTACACCTTC. Encoded protein: CASSLDGRGSYTF.

The chain couples TRBV29-1 to TRBJ1-1; 10 nucleotides line up with TRBD1. Germline V CDR1 and CDR2: SQVTM, ANQGSEA. This CDR3 comprises 14 residues. J was trimmed by 4 bases and V by 5 bases; bases with no gene match: 7. The CDR3 sequence: CSVLTGGGSTEAFF. CDR3 DNA sequence: TGCAGCGTTCTGACAGGGGGCGGGAGCACTGAAGCTTTCTTT.

This chain links TRBV13 with TRBJ2-7; a possible D gene is TRBD1 (5 bases). Trimming cost V 0 bases and J 3 bases, with 9 bases left between them. Germline-derived CDR1 and CDR2 are PRHDT and FYEKMQ (reference sequence). The CDR3 consists of 14 residues. CDR3 coding DNA: TGTGCCAGCAGCTTAGGTGCAGGGCGCTACGAGCAGTACTTC. Amino acids: CASSLGAGRYEQYF.

The gene calls are TRBV7-2 and TRBJ2-3; 9 bases match TRBD2. Germline V lookup: CDR1 SGHTA, CDR2 FQGNSA. V was clipped by 1 base and J by 6 bases; unmatched bases: 5. The length of the CDR3 is 15 residues. CDR3 sequence: CASSLEPLAGDTQYF. The CDR3 DNA follows: TGTGCCAGCAGCTTAGAGCCCCTAGCGGGGGATACGCAGTATTTT.

The chain carries TRBV7-2 and TRBJ1-1, with D perhaps matching TRBD1 (5 bases). CDR3 length: 14 amino acids. V gave up 4 bases and J gave up 1 base, with 10 bases separating them. Germline CDR1 and CDR2: SGHTA and FQGNSA. The CDR3 DNA reads TGTGCCAGCAGCTCCAGGAGGGGGAACACTGAAGCTTTCTTT. This codes for CASSSRRGNTEAFF.

The chain recombines TRBV18 with TRBJ1-4; TRBD1 might be the D (6 bases). CDR1 KGHSH and CDR2 LQKENI come from the germline V gene. Trimming took off 2 bases at V and 7 bases at J, with 14 bases between the two ends. This CDR3 is built from 15 residues. The chain's CDR3 is CASSPTTGLGEKLFF. CDR3 bases: TGTGCCAGCTCACCAACTACAGGGTTAGGTGAAAAACTGTTTTTT.

V and J are TRBV19 and TRBJ1-2, with 8 bases that match TRBD1. CDR1 and CDR2 (germline): LNHDA, SQIVND (reference sequence). The CDR3 sequence is 14 residues long. Unmatched junction bases numbered 3, after V lost 4 bases and J lost 2 bases. The CDR3 sequence: CASSRRTGNYGYTF. For the CDR3, the DNA is TGTGCCAGTAGTAGACGGACAGGGAACTATGGCTACACCTTC.

This rearrangement joins TRBV19 to TRBJ1-6; 8 bases fit TRBD1. Germline V lookup: CDR1 LNHDA, CDR2 SQIVND (reference sequence). The CDR3 has 14 amino acids. V lost 7 bases to trimming and J lost 10 bases; unmatched junction nucleotides: 9. The CDR3 spells CASTTAGGESPLHF. The DNA of the CDR3 is TGTGCCAGTACGACGGCAGGGGGCGAGTCACCCCTCCACTTT.

The chain combines TRBV5-1 with TRBJ1-1, with a tentative D call TRBD1 (5 bases). Looked up from germline, CDR1 is SGHRS and CDR2 is YFSETQ. V lost 1 base to trimming and J lost 5 bases, with 9 bases between them. The CDR3 spans 13 residues. DNA of the CDR3: TGCGCCAGCAGCTTGAATCAGGGTACTGAAGCTTTCTTT. Its translation is CASSLNQGTEAFF.

The chain employs TRBV6-5 and TRBJ1-1; D is unresolved. The V and J ends lost 8 bases and 1 base respectively, with 8 bases between them. CDR1 and CDR2 from the germline V gene are MNHEY and SVGAGI. The CDR3 runs 12 residues. As DNA, the CDR3 is TGTGCCAGCTCGTTTCCGAACACTGAAGCTTTCTTT. This encodes CASSFPNTEAFF.

The chain combines TRBV6-2 or TRBV6-3 with TRBJ1-4, with 7 bases aligning to TRBD1. Trimming cost V 2 bases and J 2 bases; bases outside gene matches: 2. Germline V CDR1 and CDR2: MNHEY, SVGEGT. The CDR3 sequence is 15 residues long. The CDR3 DNA sequence: TGTGCCAGCAGTTACCTACAGGGGACTAATGAAAAACTGTTTTTT. It translates to CASSYLQGTNEKLFF.

This clone was observed a few times. The genes are TRBV11-3 and TRBJ2-7, with D possibly TRBD1 on 5 matching bases. The ends were cut back, 0 bases at V and 3 bases at J, with 9 bases in the middle. Per the germline V gene, CDR1 is SGHNT and CDR2 is YENEEA. This CDR3 has 14 amino acids. This chain's CDR3 is CASSLEGVRYEQYF. The CDR3 DNA reads as TGTGCCAGCAGCTTAGAAGGGGTGCGCTACGAGCAGTACTTC.

The chain has TRBV6-5 and TRBJ1-6; D is undetermined. The V end lost 10 bases, the J end lost 7 bases, and 8 bases lay between the germline ends. CDR1 and CDR2 from the germline V gene are MNHEY and SVGAGI. The CDR3 is 11 amino acids. Here the CDR3 reads CATEENSPLHF. As DNA, the CDR3 is TGTGCCACCGAGGAAAATTCACCCCTCCACTTT.

This sequence joins TRBV4-2 and TRBJ1-2; D is ambiguous. In germline, CDR1 is LGHNA, CDR2 YNFKEQ. V was trimmed by 0 bases and J by 0 bases, leaving 8 bases between them. This CDR3 has 15 amino acids. The CDR3 is CASSQEESSNYGYTF. CDR3 DNA sequence: TGTGCCAGCAGCCAAGAGGAGTCCTCTAACTATGGCTACACCTTC.

The CDR3 DNA is TGTGCCAGCAGCTTAGGGGCTAGCGGTAACTTTGAGCAGTTCTTC. It yields the protein CASSLGASGNFEQFF. The chain has TRBV11-2 and TRBJ2-1; 7 bases fit TRBD2. V trimming: 1 base; J trimming: 9 bases; junction bases outside the gene matches: 9. The germline CDR1 and CDR2 sequences are SGHAT and FQNNGV. The CDR3 spans 15 residues.